The rows below give T cell receptor beta chains drawn from one sample of a study of OX40 agonist ivuxolimab in advanced cancers. Using immunoSEQ multiplex PCR, the repertoire was profiled, and TCRdb retains in-frame clones only, with some absent. The table has about 31,000 clones, roughly nine tenths seen once. This specimen was CD4+ or CD8+ T cells sorted from blood, taken in a trial of the OX40 agonist ivuxolimab. Every receptor here comes from an adult with an advanced solid tumor such as melanoma, head and neck, liver or kidney cancer. CDR3s include the opening cysteine and the closing phenylalanine or tryptophan. The order of the fields is V gene, D gene, clone size, J gene, CDR3 length, CDR3 DNA, CDR3 protein. The D gene is left open where the match is weak. Clone size, where shown, is once, few, many, or a class for clones that have expanded.

>TRBV28|TRBD2|NA|TRBJ2-1|14
TGTGCCAGCAGTTTGGGTCGGGAGGGTAATGAGCAGTTCTTC
CASSLGREGNEQFF
>TRBV7-9|TRBD2|NA|TRBJ2-7|16
TGTGCCAGCAGCCGAGGGACTAGCGGGGGATCCTACGAGCAGTACTTC
CASSRGTSGGSYEQYF
>TRBV7-6|TRBD2|NA|TRBJ2-1|15
TGTGCCAGCAGCCCCCTAGCGGGATCCTCAAATGAGCAGTTCTTC
CASSPLAGSSNEQFF
>TRBV7-7|NA|NA|TRBJ2-5|14
TGTGCCAGCAGCTTATGGGACGGCCAAGAGACCCAGTACTTC
CASSLWDGQETQYF
>TRBV9|TRBD1|NA|TRBJ1-1|13
TGTGCCAGCAGCGTAGGGGACAGGGGCGAAGCTTTCTTT
CASSVGDRGEAFF
>TRBV30|TRBD2|few|TRBJ2-7|16
TGTGCCTGGAGTGCCAACAGCGGGGACTTCTCCTACGAGCAGTACTTC
CAWSANSGDFSYEQYF
>TRBV4-1|NA|NA|TRBJ2-3|15
TGCGCCAGCAGCCAAGATCGACCTAGCACAGATACGCAGTATTTT
CASSQDRPSTDTQYF
>TRBV19|TRBD2|NA|TRBJ2-7|19
TGTGCCAGTAGTATGAATCCGGGACTAGCGGGTACTCCTATCTACGAGCAGTACTTC
CASSMNPGLAGTPIYEQYF
>TRBV15|NA|NA|TRBJ2-1|15
TGTGCCACCAGCAGAGATGCGGAAACCTACAATGAGCAGTTCTTC
CATSRDAETYNEQFF
>TRBV4-3|NA|NA|TRBJ2-5|18
TGCGCCAGCAGCCAAAGCCCCCCCTCCCTCGGAGTTCGGGAGACCCAGTACTTC
CASSQSPPSLGVRETQYF